A selection of T cell receptor beta chains follows, all from one sample in a study of T cells in Graves' hyperthyroidism and ophthalmopathy. TCRdb re-called the multiplex PCR reads with MiXCR, one entry per CDR3 protein. Among fewer than 250,000 distinct CDR3 sequences listed, under 20% were seen once. What was sequenced was blood. These receptors all come from a man between 50 and 59 years old with Graves' hyperthyroidism. Both conserved end residues are part of each CDR3. The D gene is left open where the match is weak. Size tells how often a clone was seen (once, few, many) or the class of an expanded clone, and some rows leave it out.

J gene	D gene	clone size	V gene	CDR3 DNA	CDR3 protein
TRBJ2-3	NA	few	TRBV25-1	TGTGCCACCGACACCGACAGCACAGATACGCAGTATTTT	CATDTDSTDTQYF
TRBJ1-1	NA	NA	TRBV10-2	TGCGCCAGCAGCGCACGGGGGAAGGGGACTGAAGCTTTCTTT	CASSARGKGTEAFF
TRBJ2-3	NA	few	TRBV28	TGTGCCAGCAGCCCGATGGCCATCAAGGTTAACACAGATACGCAGTATTTT	CASSPMAIKVNTDTQYF
TRBJ2-1	NA	few	TRBV7-9	TGTGCCAGCACAATTCCGACGAGTTACAATGAGCAGTTCTTC	CASTIPTSYNEQFF
TRBJ2-3	NA	many	TRBV11-2	TGTGCCAGCAGCTCCCTTCCCACAGATACGCAGTATTTT	CASSSLPTDTQYF
TRBJ2-1	NA	few	TRBV5-1	TGCGCCAGCAGCTTCGGCAACAACAATGAGCAGTTCTTC	CASSFGNNNEQFF
TRBJ1-3	NA	NA	TRBV9	TGTGCCAGCAGTCGGACTGGCCTTGGAACCATATATTTT	CASSRTGLGTIYF
TRBJ1-3	NA	few	TRBV12-3/TRBV12-4	TGTGCCAGCAGTTCGGAGGGGCAAATTAACTCTGGAAACACCATATATTTT	CASSSEGQINSGNTIYF
TRBJ1-1	NA	many	TRBV5-1	TGCGCCAGCAGCTTGGGTCTCGTGAACACTGAAGCTTTCTTT	CASSLGLVNTEAFF
TRBJ2-7	NA	NA	TRBV29-1	TGCAGCGTTATTCGGGGCCTCTCCTACGAGCAGTACTTC	CSVIRGLSYEQYF
TRBJ2-7	NA	NA	TRBV4-2	TGTGCCAGCAGCCAAGGGGTTGTGGGCTACGAGCAGTACTTC	CASSQGVVGYEQYF
TRBJ2-7	NA	NA	TRBV5-1	TGCGCCAGCAGGATGCAGGGATTAATTTCGGACGAGCAGTACTTC	CASRMQGLISDEQYF
TRBJ2-1	TRBD1	many	TRBV5-1	TGCGCCAGCAGCCTTACAGGGGGCAGGGGTAATGAGCAGTTCTTC	CASSLTGGRGNEQFF
TRBJ1-3	NA	NA	TRBV2	TGTGCCAGCACATCTGGGTTCTCTGGAAACACCATATATTTT	CASTSGFSGNTIYF
TRBJ1-1	NA	NA	TRBV5-1	TGCGCCAGCAGCTTATACAGGATGAACACTGAAGCTTTCTTT	CASSLYRMNTEAFF
TRBJ2-2	NA	NA	TRBV9	TGTGCCAGCAGCGGCCCCCCGCCCTCAACCGGGGAGCTGTTTTTT	CASSGPPPSTGELFF
TRBJ2-1	NA	many	TRBV20-1	TGCAGTGCTAGAGAAGTGGAGTTCTTC	CSAREVEFF
TRBJ2-3	TRBD2	few	TRBV7-9	TGTGCCAGCAGCTTAGCGAAGGCTAGCGGGATGATAGATACGCAGTATTTT	CASSLAKASGMIDTQYF
TRBJ1-2	TRBD1	many	TRBV19	TGTGCCAGTAGTGACGGGACAGGCATTAACTATGGCTACACCTTC	CASSDGTGINYGYTF
TRBJ2-3	TRBD2	NA	TRBV11-2	TGTGCCAGCAGCTTACCTAGCGGGAGCCGCAAAAGCACAGATACGCAGTATTTT	CASSLPSGSRKSTDTQYF
TRBJ2-1	TRBD1	many	TRBV3-1	TGTGCCAGCAGCCACGGGGACAGAGGCAATGAGCAGTTCTTC	CASSHGDRGNEQFF
TRBJ2-3	TRBD2	many	TRBV20-1	TGCAGTGCTAGAGGGCAAGCGGGAGGGCCAGATACGCAGTATTTT	CSARGQAGGPDTQYF
TRBJ2-5	NA	few	TRBV5-1	TGCGCCAGCAGCTTGGCCTTGGGCGGGTCTGAGACCCAGTACTTC	CASSLALGGSETQYF
TRBJ2-5	TRBD1	many	TRBV20-1	TGCAGTGCTACCCCCGGGACAGGGGGCTCGAAGACCCAGTACTTC	CSATPGTGGSKTQYF
TRBJ2-3	NA	many	TRBV5-5	TGTGCCAGCAGCTTGGTTCCCGGGAGAGGCACAGATACGCAGTATTTT	CASSLVPGRGTDTQYF
TRBJ2-7	NA	many	TRBV6-1	TGTGCCAGCAGCCCCAATCTGTACGAGCAGTACTTC	CASSPNLYEQYF
TRBJ2-1	TRBD2	NA	TRBV12-3/TRBV12-4	TGTGCCAGCAACCTCCTAGCGGGATGGGTTGAGCAGTTCTTC	CASNLLAGWVEQFF
TRBJ1-6	NA	few	TRBV7-8	TGTGCCAGCAGCTCGAGGGACGGTCCGGATTCACCCCTCCACTTT	CASSSRDGPDSPLHF
TRBJ2-1	NA	many	TRBV6-2/TRBV6-3	TGTGCCAGCAGTTACTCGCTAGAACTCCCACCCAATGAGCAGTTCTTC	CASSYSLELPPNEQFF